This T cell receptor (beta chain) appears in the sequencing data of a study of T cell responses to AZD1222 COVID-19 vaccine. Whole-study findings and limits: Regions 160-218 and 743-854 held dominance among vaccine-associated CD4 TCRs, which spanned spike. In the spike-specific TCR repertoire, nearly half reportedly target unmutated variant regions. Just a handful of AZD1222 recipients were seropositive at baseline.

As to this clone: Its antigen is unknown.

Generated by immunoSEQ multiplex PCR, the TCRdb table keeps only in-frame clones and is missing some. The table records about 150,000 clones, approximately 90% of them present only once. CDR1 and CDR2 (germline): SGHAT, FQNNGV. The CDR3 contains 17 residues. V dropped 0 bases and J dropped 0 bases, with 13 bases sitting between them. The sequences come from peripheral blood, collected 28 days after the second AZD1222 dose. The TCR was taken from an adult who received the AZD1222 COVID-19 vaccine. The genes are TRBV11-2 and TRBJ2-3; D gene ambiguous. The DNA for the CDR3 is TGTGCCAGCAGCTTAGATTGGCTACTGGGTAGCACAGATACGCAGTATTTT. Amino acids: CASSLDWLLGSTDTQYF.